A selection of T cell receptor beta chains follows, all from one sample in a study of T cells in Graves' hyperthyroidism and ophthalmopathy. TCRdb called the multiplex PCR reads again in MiXCR, with one record for every CDR3 protein. Among around 420,000 distinct CDR3 sequences, approximately 14% were seen once, and the ten largest hold 5.3%. The sequencing input was blood. These TCRs come from a woman between 18 and 29 years old with Graves' hyperthyroidism. CDR3s include the opening cysteine and the closing phenylalanine or tryptophan. Fields, in order: clone size, V gene, J gene, D gene, CDR3 protein, CDR3 DNA. D genes are given only for firm matches. Expanded clones are given a class, and other clones once, few, many or no size at all.

>NA|TRBV28|TRBJ2-1|TRBD1
CASRSTGINEQFF
TGTGCCAGCAGATCGACAGGGATTAATGAGCAGTTCTTC
>many|TRBV6-2/TRBV6-3|TRBJ2-7|NA
CASSDSYEQYF
TGTGCCAGCAGTGACTCCTACGAGCAGTACTTC
>NA|TRBV5-6|TRBJ1-6|NA
CANSPGSYNSPLHF
TGTGCCAACAGCCCCGGGTCTTATAATTCACCCCTCCACTTT
>many|TRBV6-1|TRBJ2-5|TRBD1
CASSDPQGAETQYF
TGTGCCAGCAGTGACCCACAGGGGGCGGAGACCCAGTACTTC
>few|TRBV7-9|TRBJ2-2|NA
CASSFPVTGKTGELFF
TGTGCCAGCAGCTTCCCGGTGACGGGAAAAACCGGGGAGCTGTTTTTT
>NA|TRBV28|TRBJ1-2|TRBD1
CASSTDPRPGQGAQNYGYTF
TGTGCCAGCAGTACCGACCCTCGTCCGGGACAGGGGGCCCAAAACTATGGCTACACCTTC
>many|TRBV10-3|TRBJ2-1|TRBD2
CAISVIAGLIYNEQFF
TGTGCCATCAGTGTCATAGCGGGATTAATCTACAATGAGCAGTTCTTC
>many|TRBV7-3|TRBJ2-7|TRBD2
CASSLAGGSIYEQYF
TGTGCCAGCAGTCTAGCGGGAGGCTCTATATACGAGCAGTACTTC
>NA|TRBV24-1|TRBJ2-1|TRBD2
CATSDFSMTSDSSYNEQFF
TGTGCCACCAGTGATTTTTCAATGACTAGCGACAGCTCCTACAATGAGCAGTTCTTC
>many|TRBV6-2/TRBV6-3|TRBJ1-1|TRBD1
CASRETGVTEAFF
TGTGCCAGCAGGGAAACAGGGGTGACTGAAGCTTTCTTT
>many|TRBV7-9|TRBJ2-7|NA
CASSLDSGAVGYEQYF
TGTGCCAGCAGCTTAGATTCAGGGGCGGTTGGCTACGAGCAGTACTTC
>many|TRBV27|TRBJ1-1|TRBD1
CASSLRTGLPTEAFF
TGTGCCAGCAGTTTACGGACAGGGTTGCCCACTGAAGCTTTCTTT
>NA|TRBV7-2|TRBJ2-2|TRBD2
CASSPEAGGAGELFF
TGTGCCAGCAGCCCTGAGGCGGGAGGGGCCGGGGAGCTGTTTTTT
>many|TRBV5-1|TRBJ1-2|NA
CASSLIWTSPGPGGYTF
TGCGCCAGCAGCTTGATTTGGACCTCGCCGGGGCCCGGTGGCTACACCTTC
>few|TRBV3-1|TRBJ2-1|TRBD1
CASSQGETGLWWGYNEQFF
TGTGCCAGCAGCCAAGGGGAGACAGGGCTTTGGTGGGGATACAATGAGCAGTTCTTC
>few|TRBV3-1|TRBJ2-1|TRBD2
CASSQRSLADNNEQFF
TGTGCCAGCAGCCAAAGGTCCCTAGCGGATAACAATGAGCAGTTCTTC
>many|TRBV20-1|TRBJ2-1|NA
CSARDHSGPYNEQFF
TGCAGTGCTAGAGATCACTCGGGTCCCTACAATGAGCAGTTCTTC
>few|TRBV4-3|TRBJ1-4|NA
CASSHSLTAEKLFF
TGCGCCAGCAGCCATTCACTGACCGCTGAAAAACTGTTTTTT
>many|TRBV20-1|TRBJ2-5|NA
CSARTDGHETQYF
TGCAGTGCTAGAACAGACGGCCATGAGACCCAGTACTTC
>many|TRBV24-1|TRBJ2-1|TRBD2
CATSDQTSGRGNEQFF
TGTGCCACCAGTGACCAGACTAGCGGGAGGGGCAATGAGCAGTTCTTC
>few|TRBV9|TRBJ1-2|NA
CASSVAGALGGYTF
TGTGCCAGCAGCGTAGCAGGCGCCTTGGGGGGCTACACCTTC
>few|TRBV3-1|TRBJ1-1|NA
CASSWGANTEASF
TGTGCCAGCAGCTGGGGGGCGAACACTGAAGCTTCCTTT
>NA|TRBV6-1|TRBJ2-7|TRBD2
CASRPAGGPYEQYF
TGTGCCAGCAGACCAGCGGGAGGGCCCTACGAGCAGTACTTC